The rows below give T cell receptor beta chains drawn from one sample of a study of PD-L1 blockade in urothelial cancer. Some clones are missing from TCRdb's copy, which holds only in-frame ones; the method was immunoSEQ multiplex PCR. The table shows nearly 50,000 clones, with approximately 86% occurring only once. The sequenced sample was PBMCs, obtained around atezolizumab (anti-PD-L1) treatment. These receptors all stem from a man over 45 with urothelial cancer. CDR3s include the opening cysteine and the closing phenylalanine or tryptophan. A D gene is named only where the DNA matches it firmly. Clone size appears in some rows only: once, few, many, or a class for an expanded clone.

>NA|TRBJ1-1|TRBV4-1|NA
CASSPGRAIREDEAFF
TGCGCCAGCAGCCCCGGAAGGGCAATCAGGGAGGATGAAGCTTTCTTT
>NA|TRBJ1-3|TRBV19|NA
CASSMTGGNGNTIYF
TGTGCCAGTAGTATGACAGGTGGAAATGGAAACACCATATATTTT
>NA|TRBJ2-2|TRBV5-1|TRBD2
CASSLDPGRLTGELFF
TGCGCCAGCAGCTTGGATCCCGGGAGGCTCACCGGGGAGCTGTTTTTT
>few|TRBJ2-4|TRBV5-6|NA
CASSRPGAAKNIQYF
TGTGCCAGCAGCCGTCCGGGTGCTGCCAAAAACATTCAGTACTTC
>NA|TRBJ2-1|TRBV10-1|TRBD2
CASSDILAGVSEQFF
TGCGCCAGCAGTGATATTCTAGCGGGAGTTTCTGAGCAGTTCTTC
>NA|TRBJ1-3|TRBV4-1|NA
CASSQTGLSGNTIYF
TGCGCCAGCAGCCAAACAGGGTTATCGGGAAACACCATATATTTT
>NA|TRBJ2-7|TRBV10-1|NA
CASSAGSFYEQYF
TGCGCCAGCAGTGCAGGCAGCTTCTACGAGCAGTACTTC
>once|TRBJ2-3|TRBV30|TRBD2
CAWTSGGTDTQYF
TGTGCCTGGACTAGCGGGGGAACAGATACGCAGTATTTT
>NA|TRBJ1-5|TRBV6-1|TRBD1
CASSETGNQPQHF
TGTGCCAGCAGTGAGACAGGGAATCAGCCCCAGCATTTT
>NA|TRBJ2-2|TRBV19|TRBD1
CASSIRTGGNTGELFF
TGTGCCAGTAGTATCCGGACAGGGGGGAACACCGGGGAGCTGTTTTTT
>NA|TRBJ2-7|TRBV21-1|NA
CASSTKSGDGEQYF
TGTGCCAGCAGCACCAAATCAGGGGATGGCGAGCAGTACTTC
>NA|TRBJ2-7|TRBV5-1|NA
CASSLDPPGEQYF
TGCGCCAGCAGCTTAGATCCGCCCGGCGAGCAGTACTTC
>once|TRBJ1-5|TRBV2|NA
CASRNYGRANNQPQHF
TGTGCCAGCAGGAATTATGGCAGGGCGAACAATCAGCCCCAGCATTTT
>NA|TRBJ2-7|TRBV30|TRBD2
CAWRIKTGTSGRLSHEQYF
TGTGCCTGGAGGATTAAAACCGGGACTAGCGGGAGACTCTCCCACGAGCAGTACTTC
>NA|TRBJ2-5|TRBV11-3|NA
CASSLGDTSQETQYF
TGTGCCAGCAGCTTAGGGGACACATCACAAGAGACCCAGTACTTC
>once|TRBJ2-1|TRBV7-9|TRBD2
CASSPRERENEQFF
TGTGCCAGCAGCCCGAGGGAGCGGGAGAATGAGCAGTTCTTC
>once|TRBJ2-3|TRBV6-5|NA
CASSPGLGATDTQYF
TGTGCCAGCAGTCCGGGACTCGGAGCCACAGATACGCAGTATTTT
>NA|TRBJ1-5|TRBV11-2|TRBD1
CASSFAGGRQPQHF
TGTGCCAGCAGCTTCGCAGGGGGACGTCAGCCCCAGCATTTT
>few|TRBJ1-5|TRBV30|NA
CAWSVNPGLGQPQHF
TGTGCCTGGAGTGTAAATCCTGGGCTCGGTCAGCCCCAGCATTTT
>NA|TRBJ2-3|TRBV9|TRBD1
CASSVREGASYDTQYF
TGTGCCAGCAGCGTGAGAGAGGGGGCGTCATACGATACGCAGTATTTT
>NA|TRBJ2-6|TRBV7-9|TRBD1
CATRDRGSSGANVLTF
TGTGCCACCCGGGACAGGGGTTCCTCTGGGGCCAACGTCCTGACTTTC
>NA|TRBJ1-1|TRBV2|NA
CASRAIQEVRRAFF
TGTGCCAGCAGAGCTATCCAGGAGGTTCGTAGGGCTTTCTTT
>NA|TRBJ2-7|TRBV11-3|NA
CASSSPGGPYEQYF
TGTGCCAGCAGCTCCCCGGGGGGCCCCTACGAGCAGTACTTC
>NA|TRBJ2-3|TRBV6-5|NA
CASSPAGSTDTQYF
TGTGCCAGCAGTCCTGCGGGGAGCACAGATACGCAGTATTTT
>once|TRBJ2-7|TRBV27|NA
CASSPTSSYEQYF
TGTGCCAGCAGTCCTACGAGCTCCTACGAGCAGTACTTC
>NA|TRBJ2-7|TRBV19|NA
CASSIGIIASYEQYF
TGTGCCAGTAGTATCGGGATCATCGCCTCCTACGAGCAGTACTTC
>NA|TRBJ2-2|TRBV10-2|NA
CASSESGFEATGELFF
TGCGCCAGCAGTGAGTCGGGTTTTGAGGCGACCGGGGAGCTGTTTTTT
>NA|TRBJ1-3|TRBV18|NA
CASSPATATASGNTIYF
TGTGCCAGCTCACCAGCGACCGCTACAGCCTCTGGAAACACCATATATTTT
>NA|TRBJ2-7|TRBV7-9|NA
CASKKGDYEQYF
TGTGCCAGCAAAAAAGGGGACTACGAGCAGTACTTC
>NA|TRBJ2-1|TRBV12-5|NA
CASGTLRGGDEQFF
TGTGCTAGTGGTACCCTCCGGGGCGGGGATGAGCAGTTCTTC
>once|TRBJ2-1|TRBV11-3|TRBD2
CASSLDDRGVGEQFF
TGTGCCAGCAGCTTAGATGATCGGGGGGTGGGTGAGCAGTTCTTC
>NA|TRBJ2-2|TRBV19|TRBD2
CASMSPGLVTGELFF
TGTGCCAGTATGAGCCCGGGACTAGTCACCGGGGAGCTGTTTTTT
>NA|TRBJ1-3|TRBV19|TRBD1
CASRPPGQGSSGNTIYF
TGTGCCAGCAGACCTCCGGGACAGGGAAGCTCTGGAAACACCATATATTTT
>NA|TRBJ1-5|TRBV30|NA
CAWSSSQGMSNQPQHF
TGTGCCTGGAGTTCCTCTCAGGGGATGAGCAATCAGCCCCAGCATTTT
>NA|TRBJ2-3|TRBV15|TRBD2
CATSRDTGGTQYF
TGTGCCACCAGCAGAGATACCGGGGGGACGCAGTATTTT